This T cell receptor (beta chain) was identified in a study of human T cells and chemical hapten exposure. Whole-study results and caveats: Alopecia in all donors means immunity may differ from healthy individuals.

TCRdb itself ran the RACE reads through MiXCR, one entry per CDR3 protein. The sample carries roughly 260,000 distinct CDR3 sequences, over 8% recorded once. This clonotype has ten or more counts. Its target is unknown. Time point indicated: pre-sensitization, week 0. Regarding treatment: therapeutic diphenylcyclopropenone sensitization with weekly scalp DPC. Germline V gives CDR1 SQVTM, CDR2 ANQGSEA. The V gene lost 7 bases and the J gene lost 5 bases, with 17 bases spanning the gap. The CDR3 runs 13 residues. The receptor was isolated from a middle-aged woman with alopecia areata. Some clones in this sample may be carry-over from other donors' samples. The sequencing used whole blood, collected in connection with sensitization to the hapten diphenylcyclopropenone (DPC). The rearrangement joins TRBV29-1 to TRBJ2-5, with a tentative D call TRBD2 (6 bases). CDR3: CSAEMGGRETQYF. The CDR3 DNA follows: TGCAGCGCCGAGATGGGAGGCCGGGAGACCCAGTACTTC.